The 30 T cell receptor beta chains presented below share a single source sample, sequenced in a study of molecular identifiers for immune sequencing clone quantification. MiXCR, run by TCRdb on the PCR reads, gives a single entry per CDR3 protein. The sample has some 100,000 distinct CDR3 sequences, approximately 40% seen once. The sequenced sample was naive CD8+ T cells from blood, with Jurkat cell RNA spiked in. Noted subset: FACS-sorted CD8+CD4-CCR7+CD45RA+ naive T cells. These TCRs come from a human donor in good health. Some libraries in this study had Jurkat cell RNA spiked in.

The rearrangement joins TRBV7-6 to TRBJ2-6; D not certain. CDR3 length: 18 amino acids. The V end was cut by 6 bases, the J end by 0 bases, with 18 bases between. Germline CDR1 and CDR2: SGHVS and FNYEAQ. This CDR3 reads CASSLTQDGSSGANVLTF. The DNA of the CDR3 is TGTGCCAGCAGTTTAACCCAGGACGGAAGCTCTGGGGCCAACGTCCTGACTTTC.

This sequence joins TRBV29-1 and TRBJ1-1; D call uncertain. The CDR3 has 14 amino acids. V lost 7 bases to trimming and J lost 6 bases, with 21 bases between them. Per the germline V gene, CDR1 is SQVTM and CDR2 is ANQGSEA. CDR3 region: CSADPGPKGAEAFF. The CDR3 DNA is TGCAGCGCTGACCCGGGTCCCAAGGGCGCTGAAGCTTTCTTT.

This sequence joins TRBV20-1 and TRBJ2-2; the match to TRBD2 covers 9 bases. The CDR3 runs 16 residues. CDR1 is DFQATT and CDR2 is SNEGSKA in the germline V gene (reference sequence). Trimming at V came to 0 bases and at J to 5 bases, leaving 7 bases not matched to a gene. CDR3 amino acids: CSARDLTREGTGELFF. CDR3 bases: TGCAGTGCTAGAGATCTCACGCGGGAGGGGACCGGGGAGCTGTTTTTT.

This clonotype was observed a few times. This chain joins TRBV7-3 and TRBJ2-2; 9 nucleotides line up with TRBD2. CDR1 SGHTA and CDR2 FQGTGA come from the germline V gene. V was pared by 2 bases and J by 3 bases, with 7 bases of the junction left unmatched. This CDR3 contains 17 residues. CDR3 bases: TGTGCCAGCAGCTTAGTCCATAGCGGGAGCTACACCGGGGAGCTGTTTTTT. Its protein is CASSLVHSGSYTGELFF.

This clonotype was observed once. The CDR3 spells CASSVGGSLSVEQFF. The CDR3 DNA sequence: TGTGCCAGCAGCGTAGGGGGCTCCCTATCGGTGGAGCAGTTCTTC. This chain connects TRBV11-2 to TRBJ2-1, with 7 nucleotides matching TRBD1. Unmatched junction bases numbered 14, after V lost 5 bases and J lost 10 bases. The CDR3 runs to 15 residues. The germline V gene has CDR1 SGHAT and CDR2 FQNNGV. The variable domain in full, completed from reference TRBV11-2 and TRBJ2-1, reads EAGVAQSPRYKIIEKRQSVAFWCNPISGHATLYWYQQILGQGPKLLIQFQNNGVVDDSQLPKDRFSAERLKGVDSTLKIQPAKLEDSAVYLCASSVGGSLSVEQFFGPGTRLTVL.

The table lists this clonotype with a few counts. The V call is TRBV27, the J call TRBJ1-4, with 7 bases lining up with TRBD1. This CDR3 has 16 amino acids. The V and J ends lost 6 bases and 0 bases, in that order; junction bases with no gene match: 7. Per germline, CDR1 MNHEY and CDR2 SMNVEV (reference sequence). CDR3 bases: TGTGCCAGCAGGGAAGAACAGGGGACAACTAATGAAAAACTGTTTTTT. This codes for CASREEQGTTNEKLFF.

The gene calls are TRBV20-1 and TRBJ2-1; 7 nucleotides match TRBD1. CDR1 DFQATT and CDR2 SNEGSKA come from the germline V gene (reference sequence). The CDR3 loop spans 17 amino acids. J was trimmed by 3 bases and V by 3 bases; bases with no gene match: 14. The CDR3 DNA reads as TGCAGTGCTAGTTGGATTTCCCGAGACAGGGACTACAATGAGCAGTTCTTC. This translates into CSASWISRDRDYNEQFF.

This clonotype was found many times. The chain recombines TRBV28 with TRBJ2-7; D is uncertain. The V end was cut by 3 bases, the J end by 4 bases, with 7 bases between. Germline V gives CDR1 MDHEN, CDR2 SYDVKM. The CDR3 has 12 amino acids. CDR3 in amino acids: CASSFEGYEQYF. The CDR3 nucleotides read TGTGCCAGCAGTTTTGAAGGGTACGAGCAGTACTTC.

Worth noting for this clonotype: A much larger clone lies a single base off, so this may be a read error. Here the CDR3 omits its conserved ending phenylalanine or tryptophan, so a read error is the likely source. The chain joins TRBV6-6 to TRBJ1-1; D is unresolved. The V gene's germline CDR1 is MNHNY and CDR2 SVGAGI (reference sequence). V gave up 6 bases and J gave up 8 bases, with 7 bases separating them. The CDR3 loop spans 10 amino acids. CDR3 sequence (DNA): TGTGCCAGCAGCGCCCGGGAAGCTTTCTTA. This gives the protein CASSAREAFL.

The CDR3 bases are TGTGCCAGCAGCTTCGTTTTTGGAGACGGCTACACCTTC. Its translation is CASSFVFGDGYTF. This chain uses TRBV7-2 with TRBJ1-2; D ambiguous. This CDR3 is 13 amino acids long. The germline V gene encodes CDR1 SGHTA and CDR2 FQGNSA. V dropped 3 bases and J dropped 8 bases, with 13 bases sitting between them.

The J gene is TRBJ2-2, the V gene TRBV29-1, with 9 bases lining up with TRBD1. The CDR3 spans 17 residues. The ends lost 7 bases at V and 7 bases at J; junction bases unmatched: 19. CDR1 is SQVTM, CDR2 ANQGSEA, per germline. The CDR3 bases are TGCAGCGCTCCGGGACAGGGAGGTGGTACTAGGGGCGGGGAGCTGTTTTTT. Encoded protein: CSAPGQGGGTRGGELFF.

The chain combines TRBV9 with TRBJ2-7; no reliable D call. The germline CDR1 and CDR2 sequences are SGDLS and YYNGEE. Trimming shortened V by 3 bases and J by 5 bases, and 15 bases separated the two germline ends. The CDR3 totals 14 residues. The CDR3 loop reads CASSDDRGRDEQYF. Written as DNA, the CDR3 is TGTGCCAGCAGCGACGACCGCGGTCGGGACGAGCAGTACTTC.

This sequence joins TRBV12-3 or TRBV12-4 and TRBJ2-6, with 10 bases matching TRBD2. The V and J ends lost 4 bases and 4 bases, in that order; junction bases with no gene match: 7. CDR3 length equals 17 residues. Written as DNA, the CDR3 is TGTGCCAGCAGTTCCACTAGCGGGATAGGAGGGGCCAACGTCCTGACTTTC. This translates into CASSSTSGIGGANVLTF.

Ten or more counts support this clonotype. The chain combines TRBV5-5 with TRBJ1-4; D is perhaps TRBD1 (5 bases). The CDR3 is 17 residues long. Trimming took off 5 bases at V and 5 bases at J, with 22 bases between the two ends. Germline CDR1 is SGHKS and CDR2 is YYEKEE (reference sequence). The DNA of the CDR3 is TGTGCCAGCAGACAGGACGGCTTCGCGCAGCCGAATGAAAAACTGTTTTTT. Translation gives CASRQDGFAQPNEKLFF.

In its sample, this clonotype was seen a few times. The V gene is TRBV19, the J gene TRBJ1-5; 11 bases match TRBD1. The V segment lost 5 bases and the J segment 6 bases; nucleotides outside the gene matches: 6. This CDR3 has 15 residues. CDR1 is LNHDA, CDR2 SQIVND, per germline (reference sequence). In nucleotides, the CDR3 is TGTGCCAGTAGTTCCTGGACAGGGGGCCCTCAGCCCCAGCATTTT. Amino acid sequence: CASSSWTGGPQPQHF.

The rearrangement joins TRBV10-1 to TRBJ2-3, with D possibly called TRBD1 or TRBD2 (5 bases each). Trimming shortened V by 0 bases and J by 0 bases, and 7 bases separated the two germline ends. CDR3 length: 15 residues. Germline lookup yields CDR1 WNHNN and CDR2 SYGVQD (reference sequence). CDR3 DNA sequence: TGCGCCAGCAGTGAGTCGTGGGGGAGCACAGATACGCAGTATTTT. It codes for CASSESWGSTDTQYF.

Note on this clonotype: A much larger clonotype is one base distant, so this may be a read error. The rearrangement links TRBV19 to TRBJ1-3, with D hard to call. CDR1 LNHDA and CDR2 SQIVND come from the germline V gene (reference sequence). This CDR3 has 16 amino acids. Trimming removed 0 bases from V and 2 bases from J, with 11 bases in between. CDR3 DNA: TGTGCCAGTAGTATAGATCTCTGGAACCCTGGAAACACCATATATTTT. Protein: CASSIDLWNPGNTIYF. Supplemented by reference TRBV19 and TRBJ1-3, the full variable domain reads DGGITQSPKYLFRKEGQNVTLSCEQNLNHDAMYWYRQDPGQGLRLIYYSQIVNDFQKGDIAEGYSVSREKKESFPLTVTSAQKNPTAFYLCASSIDLWNPGNTIYFGEGSWLTVV.

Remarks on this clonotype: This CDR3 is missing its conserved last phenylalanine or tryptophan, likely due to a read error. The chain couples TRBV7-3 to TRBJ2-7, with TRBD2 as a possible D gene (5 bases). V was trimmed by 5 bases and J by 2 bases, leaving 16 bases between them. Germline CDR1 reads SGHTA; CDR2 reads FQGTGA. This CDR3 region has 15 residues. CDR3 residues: CASSPRAAGPYEQYI. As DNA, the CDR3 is TGTGCCAGCAGCCCGAGGGCAGCAGGACCCTACGAGCAGTACATC.

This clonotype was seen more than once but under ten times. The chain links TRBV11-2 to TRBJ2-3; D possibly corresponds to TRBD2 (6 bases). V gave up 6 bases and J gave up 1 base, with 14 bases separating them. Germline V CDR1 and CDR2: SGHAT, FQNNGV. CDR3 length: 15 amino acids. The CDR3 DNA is TGTGCCAGCAGTCATAAATGGGGGGGCACAGATACGCAGTATTTT. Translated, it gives CASSHKWGGTDTQYF.

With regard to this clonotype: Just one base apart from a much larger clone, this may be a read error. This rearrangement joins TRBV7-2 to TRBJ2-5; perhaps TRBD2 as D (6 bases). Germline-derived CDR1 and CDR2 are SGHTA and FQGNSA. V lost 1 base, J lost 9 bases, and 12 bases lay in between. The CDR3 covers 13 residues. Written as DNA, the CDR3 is TGTGCCAGCAGCTTAGTAGTTCGGGAGCCCCAGTACTTC. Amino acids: CASSLVVREPQYF.

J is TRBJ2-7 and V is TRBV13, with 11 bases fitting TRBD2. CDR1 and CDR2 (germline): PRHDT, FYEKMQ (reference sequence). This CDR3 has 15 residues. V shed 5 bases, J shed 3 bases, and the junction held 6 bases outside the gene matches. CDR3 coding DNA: TGTGCCAGCAGCCCAAGTAGCGGGAGGGTCTACGAGCAGTACTTC. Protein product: CASSPSSGRVYEQYF.

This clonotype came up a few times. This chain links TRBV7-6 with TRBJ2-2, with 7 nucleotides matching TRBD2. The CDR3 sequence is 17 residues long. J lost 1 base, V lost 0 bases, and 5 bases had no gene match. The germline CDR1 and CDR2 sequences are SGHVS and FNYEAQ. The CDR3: CASSLARGGRNTGELFF. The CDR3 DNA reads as TGTGCCAGCAGCTTAGCGCGCGGGGGTCGGAACACCGGGGAGCTGTTTTTT.

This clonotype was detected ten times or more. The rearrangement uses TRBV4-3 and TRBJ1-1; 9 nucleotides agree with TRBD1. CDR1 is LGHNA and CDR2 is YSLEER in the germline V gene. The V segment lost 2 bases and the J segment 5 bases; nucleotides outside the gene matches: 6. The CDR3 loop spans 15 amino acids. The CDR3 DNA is TGCGCCAGCAGCCAATATCCGGGACAGGGTACTGAAGCTTTCTTT. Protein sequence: CASSQYPGQGTEAFF.

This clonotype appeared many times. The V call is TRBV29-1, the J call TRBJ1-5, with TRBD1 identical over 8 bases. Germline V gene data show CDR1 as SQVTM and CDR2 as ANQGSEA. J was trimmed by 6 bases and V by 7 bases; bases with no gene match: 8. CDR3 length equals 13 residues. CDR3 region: CSAARGRSQPQHF. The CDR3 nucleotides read TGCAGCGCCGCCAGGGGGCGGAGTCAGCCCCAGCATTTT.

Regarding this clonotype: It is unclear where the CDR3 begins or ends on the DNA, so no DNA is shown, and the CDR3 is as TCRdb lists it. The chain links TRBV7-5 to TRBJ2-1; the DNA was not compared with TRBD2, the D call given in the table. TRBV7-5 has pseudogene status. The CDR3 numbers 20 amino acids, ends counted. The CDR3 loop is CISVPEATYPRSSSYNGQFF.

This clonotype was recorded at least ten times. CDR3 residues: CASSYSFPRGEPQHF. CDR3 nucleotides: TGTGCCAGCAGTTACAGCTTCCCCCGCGGGGAGCCCCAGCATTTT. The chain employs TRBV6-5 and TRBJ1-5, with no clear D. Deletions cut 2 bases from V and 8 bases from J, with 16 bases between. From germline, CDR1 is MNHEY and CDR2 SVGAGI. The CDR3 length is 15 residues.

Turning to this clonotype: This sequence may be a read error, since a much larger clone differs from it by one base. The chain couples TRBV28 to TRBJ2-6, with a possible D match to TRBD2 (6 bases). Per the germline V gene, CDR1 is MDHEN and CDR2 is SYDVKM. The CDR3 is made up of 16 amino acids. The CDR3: CASSIGTFSGADVLTF. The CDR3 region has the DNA TGTGCCAGCAGCATAGGGACTTTCTCTGGGGCCGACGTCCTGACTTTC.

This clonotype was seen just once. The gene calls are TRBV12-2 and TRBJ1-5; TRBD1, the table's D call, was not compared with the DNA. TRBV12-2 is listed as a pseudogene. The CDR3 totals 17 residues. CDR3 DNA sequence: TGTGCAAGTCGCTCCCGGGACAGGGCCTATGGCAATCAGCCCCAGCATTTT. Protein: CASRSRDRAYGNQPQHF.

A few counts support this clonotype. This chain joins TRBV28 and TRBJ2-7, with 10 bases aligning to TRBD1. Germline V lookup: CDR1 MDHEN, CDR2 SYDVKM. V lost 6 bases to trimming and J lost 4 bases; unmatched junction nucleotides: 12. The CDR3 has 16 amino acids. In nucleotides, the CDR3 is TGTGCCAGCAGCCTGACCCGGACAGGGGGTTTTTACGAGCAGTACTTC. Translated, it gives CASSLTRTGGFYEQYF. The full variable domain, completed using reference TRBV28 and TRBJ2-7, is DVKVTQSSRYLVKRTGEKVFLECVQDMDHENMFWYRQDPGLGLRLIYFSYDVKMKEKGDIPEGYSVSREKKERFSLILESASTNQTSMYLCASSLTRTGGFYEQYFGPGTRLTVT.

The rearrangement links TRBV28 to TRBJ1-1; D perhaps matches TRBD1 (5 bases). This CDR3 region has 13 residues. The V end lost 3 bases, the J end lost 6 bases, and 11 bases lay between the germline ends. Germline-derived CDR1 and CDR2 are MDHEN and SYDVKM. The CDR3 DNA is TGTGCCAGCAGTTTGCCAGGGTTCGCTGAAGCTTTCTTT. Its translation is CASSLPGFAEAFF.